This record looks at one T cell receptor (beta chain) sequence and its context. The sample comes from a study of blood T cell repertoires in COVID-19. Among Cohort 3 donors, those recovered had two negative PCRs, clearance, or symptom resolution. TCRdb keeps only in-frame clones here, not all; method: immunoSEQ multiplex PCR. This table holds some 200,000 clones, 80% to 90% found once. Sequenced sample: PBMCs or T cells enriched from blood (not recorded which). The sequence was obtained from a man between 40 and 49 years old who had recovered from COVID-19.

CDR3 in amino acids: CASQGLGQYEQYF. CDR3 nucleotide sequence: TGTGCCAGCCAGGGACTAGGTCAGTACGAGCAGTACTTC. The gene calls are TRBV18 and TRBJ2-7; 8 bases agree with TRBD2. Germline V lookup: CDR1 KGHSH, CDR2 LQKENI. The CDR3 is made up of 13 amino acids. The V gene end was trimmed by 8 bases and the J gene end by 4 bases; junction bases not matched to a gene: 7.